This paragraph reports one T cell receptor (beta chain). Its target is not known. This entry is derived from a study of cytomegalovirus exposure and HLA in healthy donors. The study's findings and limits: Despite most TCR sequences being rare, some public TCRs occurred in many donors. Using the classifier, cytomegalovirus status was reportedly diagnosed with high specificity and sensitivity. Researchers counted around 150 TCR beta chains as cytomegalovirus-associated.

From the roughly 110-subject validation cohort, which was separate from the approximately 670-subject first cohort, the donors were drawn. The CDR3 consists of 16 residues. From germline, CDR1 is SGHTA and CDR2 FQGNSA. Trimming cost V 5 bases and J 5 bases; bases outside gene matches: 7. Method: immunoSEQ multiplex PCR; TCRdb's copy keeps in-frame clones and lacks some. Here the sample spans 280,000 or so clones, 88% being singletons. The clonotype originates from a woman aged 18-29 years in good health and CMV-seronegative. The material sequenced was PBMCs. This chain connects TRBV7-2 to TRBJ2-7; the match to TRBD2 covers 15 bases. CDR3 loop: CASSLGTSGRYHEQYF. CDR3 nucleotide sequence: TGTGCCAGCAGCCTTGGGACTAGCGGGAGGTACCACGAGCAGTACTTC.